This T cell receptor beta chain stems from a study of human T cells and chemical hapten exposure. Study summary: Diphenylcyclopropenone was applied weekly to patients' scalps across the roughly 25-week study.

The germline CDR1 and CDR2 sequences are MNHEY and SVGEGT. The CDR3 loop spans 14 amino acids. V was clipped by 6 bases and J by 2 bases, with 12 bases between them. Noted time point: pre-sensitization, week 0. Sample treatment: therapeutic diphenylcyclopropenone sensitization with weekly scalp DPC. Notes on the study in general: There were significantly more large CDR3 similarity clusters among expanded TCRs than among controls.

This clonotype occurred many times. Its antigen is currently unknown. TCRdb reanalysed the RACE reads using MiXCR and keeps one entry per CDR3 protein. The sample lists approximately 320,000 distinct CDR3 sequences, 5.5% occurring once. This sequence originates from a woman younger than 35 with alopecia areata. Some clones in this sample may be carry-over from other donors' samples. The specimen was whole blood, collected in connection with sensitization to the hapten diphenylcyclopropenone (DPC). The chain recombines TRBV6-2 or TRBV6-3 with TRBJ2-3, with D perhaps matching TRBD2 (5 bases). The CDR3 spells CASRRRGYTDTQYF. The CDR3 nucleotides are TGTGCCAGCAGGCGTCGGGGTTACACAGATACGCAGTATTTT.